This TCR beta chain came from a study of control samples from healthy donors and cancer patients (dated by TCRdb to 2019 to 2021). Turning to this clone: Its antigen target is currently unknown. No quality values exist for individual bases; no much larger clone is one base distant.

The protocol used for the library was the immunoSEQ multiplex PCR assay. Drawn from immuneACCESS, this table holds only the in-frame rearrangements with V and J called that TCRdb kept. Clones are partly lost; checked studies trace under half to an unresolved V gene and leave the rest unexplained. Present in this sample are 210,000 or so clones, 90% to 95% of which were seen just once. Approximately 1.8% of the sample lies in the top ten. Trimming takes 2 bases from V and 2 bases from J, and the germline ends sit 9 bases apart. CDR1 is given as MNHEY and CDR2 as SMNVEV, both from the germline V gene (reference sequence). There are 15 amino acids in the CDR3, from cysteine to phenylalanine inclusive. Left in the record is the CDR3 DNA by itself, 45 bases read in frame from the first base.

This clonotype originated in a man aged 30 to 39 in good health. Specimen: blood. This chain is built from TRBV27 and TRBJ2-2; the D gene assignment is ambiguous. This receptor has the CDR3 CASSLDNRNTGELFF. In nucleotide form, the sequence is TGTGCCAGCAGTTTAGACAACCGCAACACCGGGGAGCTGTTTTTT.